This T cell receptor beta chain was documented in a study of Ad26.COV2.S vaccination and SARS-CoV-2 variants. On this clone: Its antigen is currently unknown.

Treatment given: roughly 18 received Ad26.COV2.S at low or high dose, single or two shots; 5 received placebo; per-sample allocation not given. The samples date from day 63 after the first vaccine or placebo injection. Assay: immunoSEQ multiplex PCR; the TCRdb copy retains only in-frame clones and omits some. The sample lists about 370,000 clones; around nine tenths were seen once. Study findings and constraints: Using TCR breadth and depth analyses may have led to underestimated total T cell responses.

CDR1 is MNHEY, CDR2 SVGAGI, per germline. CDR3 length equals 13 residues. Trimming pared 2 bases from V and 7 bases from J, leaving 9 bases between. Sequences were derived from peripheral blood, sampled in a trial of Ad26.COV2.S vaccine versus placebo. The chain couples TRBV6-5 to TRBJ2-1; D is unclear. The clonotype originates from a person between 18 and 65 years old who received the Ad26.COV2.S COVID-19 vaccine or a placebo. The CDR3 loop is CASSYGDVNEQFF. The DNA of the CDR3 is TGTGCCAGCAGTTACGGGGATGTAAATGAGCAGTTCTTC.